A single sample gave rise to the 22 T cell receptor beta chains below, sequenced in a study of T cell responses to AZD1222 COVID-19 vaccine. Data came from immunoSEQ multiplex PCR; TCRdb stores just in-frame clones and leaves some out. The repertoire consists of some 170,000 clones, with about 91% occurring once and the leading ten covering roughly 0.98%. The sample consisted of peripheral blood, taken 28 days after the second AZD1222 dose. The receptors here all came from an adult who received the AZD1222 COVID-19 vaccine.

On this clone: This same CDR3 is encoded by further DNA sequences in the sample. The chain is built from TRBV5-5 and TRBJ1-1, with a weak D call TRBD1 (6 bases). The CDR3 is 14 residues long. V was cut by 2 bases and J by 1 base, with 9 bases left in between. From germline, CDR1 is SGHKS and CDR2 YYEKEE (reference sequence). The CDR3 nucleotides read TGTGCCAGCAGCTTCGGACAGTCGAACACTGAAGCTTTCTTT. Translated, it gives CASSFGQSNTEAFF. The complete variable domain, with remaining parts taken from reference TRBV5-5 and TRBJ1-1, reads DAGVTQSPTHLIKTRGQQVTLRCSPISGHKSVSWYQQVLGQGPQFIFQYYEKEERGRGNFPDRFSARQFPNYSSELNVNALLLGDSALYLCASSFGQSNTEAFFGQGTRLTVV.

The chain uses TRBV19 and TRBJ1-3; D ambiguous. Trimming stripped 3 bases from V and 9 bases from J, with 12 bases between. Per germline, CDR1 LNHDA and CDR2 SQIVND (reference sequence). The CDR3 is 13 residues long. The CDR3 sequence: CASSIGTVATIYF. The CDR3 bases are TGTGCCAGTAGTATTGGAACAGTAGCCACCATATATTTT.

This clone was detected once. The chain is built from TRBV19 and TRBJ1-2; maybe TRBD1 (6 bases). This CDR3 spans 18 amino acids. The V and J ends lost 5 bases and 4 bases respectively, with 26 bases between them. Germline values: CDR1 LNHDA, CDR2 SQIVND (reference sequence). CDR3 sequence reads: CASSPTYGQPSGSYGYTF. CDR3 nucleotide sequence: TGTGCCAGTAGTCCTACCTACGGACAGCCCAGTGGAAGCTATGGCTACACCTTC.

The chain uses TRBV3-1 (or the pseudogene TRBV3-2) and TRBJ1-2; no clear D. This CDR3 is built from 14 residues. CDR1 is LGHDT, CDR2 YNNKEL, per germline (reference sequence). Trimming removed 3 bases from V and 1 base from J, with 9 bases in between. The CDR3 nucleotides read TGTGCCAGCAGCCAGAGTAACATTAACTATGGCTACACCTTC. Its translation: CASSQSNINYGYTF.

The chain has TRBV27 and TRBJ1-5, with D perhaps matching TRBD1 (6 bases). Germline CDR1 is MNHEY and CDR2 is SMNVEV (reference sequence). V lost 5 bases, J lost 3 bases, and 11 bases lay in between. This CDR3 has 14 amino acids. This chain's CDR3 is CASSLTGFNQPQHF. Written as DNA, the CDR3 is TGTGCCAGCAGTCTCACAGGGTTCAATCAGCCCCAGCATTTT.

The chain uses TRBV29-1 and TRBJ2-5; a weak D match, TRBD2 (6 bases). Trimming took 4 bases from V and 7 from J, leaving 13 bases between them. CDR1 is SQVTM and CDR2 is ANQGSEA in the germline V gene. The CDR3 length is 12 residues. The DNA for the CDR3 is TGCAGCGTTGGGGACTTCCTAGGGACCCAGTACTTC. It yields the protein CSVGDFLGTQYF.

CDR3 sequence: CASSIEGRDPWDYTF. The CDR3 DNA is TGTGCCAGTAGTATAGAAGGTCGGGATCCCTGGGACTACACCTTC. The V call is TRBV19, the J call TRBJ1-2, with D hard to call. Per the germline V gene, CDR1 is LNHDA and CDR2 is SQIVND (reference sequence). V shed 0 bases and J shed 10 bases, with 18 bases lying between them. The CDR3 totals 15 residues.

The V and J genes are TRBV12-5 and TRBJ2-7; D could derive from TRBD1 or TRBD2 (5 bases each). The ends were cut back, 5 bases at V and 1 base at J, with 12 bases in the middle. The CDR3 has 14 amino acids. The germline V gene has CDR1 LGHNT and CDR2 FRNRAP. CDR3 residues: CASGRGVGSYEQYF. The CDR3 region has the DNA TGTGCTAGTGGTCGAGGGGTCGGGTCCTACGAGCAGTACTTC.

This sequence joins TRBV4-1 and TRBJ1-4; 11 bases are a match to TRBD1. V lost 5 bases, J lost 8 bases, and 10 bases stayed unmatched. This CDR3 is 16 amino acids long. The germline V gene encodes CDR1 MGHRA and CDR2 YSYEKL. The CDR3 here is CASSSGQGALVEKLFF. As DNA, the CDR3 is TGCGCCAGCAGCAGCGGACAGGGGGCGCTGGTAGAAAAACTGTTTTTT.

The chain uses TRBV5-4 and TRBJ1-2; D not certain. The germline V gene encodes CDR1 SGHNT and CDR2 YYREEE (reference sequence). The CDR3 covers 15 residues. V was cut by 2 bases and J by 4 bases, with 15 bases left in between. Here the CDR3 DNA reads TGTGCCAGCAGCTTTGGTCGGCAGACCATCTATGGCTACACCTTC. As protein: CASSFGRQTIYGYTF.

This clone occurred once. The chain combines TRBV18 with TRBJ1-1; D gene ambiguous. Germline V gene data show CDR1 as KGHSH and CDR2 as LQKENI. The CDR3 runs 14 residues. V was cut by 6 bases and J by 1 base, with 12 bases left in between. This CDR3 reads CASSLAGKNTEAFF. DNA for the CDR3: TGTGCCAGCTCCCTCGCCGGCAAGAACACTGAAGCTTTCTTT.

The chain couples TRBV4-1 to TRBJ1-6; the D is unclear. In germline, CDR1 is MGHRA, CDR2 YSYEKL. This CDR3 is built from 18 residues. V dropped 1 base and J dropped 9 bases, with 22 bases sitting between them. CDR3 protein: CASSQGSPGSPRASPLHF. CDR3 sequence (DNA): TGCGCCAGCAGCCAAGGATCTCCGGGGAGCCCTCGGGCTTCACCCCTCCACTTT.

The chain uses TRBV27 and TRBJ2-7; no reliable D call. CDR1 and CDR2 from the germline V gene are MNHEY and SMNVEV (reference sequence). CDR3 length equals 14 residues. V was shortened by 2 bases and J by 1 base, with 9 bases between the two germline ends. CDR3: CASSLHFGSYEQYF. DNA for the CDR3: TGTGCCAGCAGTTTACATTTCGGTTCCTACGAGCAGTACTTC.

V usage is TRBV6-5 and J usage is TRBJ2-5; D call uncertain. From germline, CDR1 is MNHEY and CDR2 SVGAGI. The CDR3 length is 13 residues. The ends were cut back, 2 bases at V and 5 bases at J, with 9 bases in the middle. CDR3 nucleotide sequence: TGTGCCAGCAGTTACCAGCGCCGGGAGACCCAGTACTTC. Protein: CASSYQRRETQYF.

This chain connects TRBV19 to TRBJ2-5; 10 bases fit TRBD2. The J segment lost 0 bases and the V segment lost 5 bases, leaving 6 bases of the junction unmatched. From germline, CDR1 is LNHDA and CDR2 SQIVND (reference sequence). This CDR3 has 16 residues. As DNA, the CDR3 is TGTGCCAGTAGTCTAGCGGGGGCTGCGTACCAAGAGACCCAGTACTTC. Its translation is CASSLAGAAYQETQYF.

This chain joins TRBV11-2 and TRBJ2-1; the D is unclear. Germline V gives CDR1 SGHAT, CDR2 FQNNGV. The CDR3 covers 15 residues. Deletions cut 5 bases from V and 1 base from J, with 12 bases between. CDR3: CASSRLAGSYNEQFF. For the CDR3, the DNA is TGTGCCAGCAGCCGCTTAGCTGGGTCCTACAATGAGCAGTTCTTC.

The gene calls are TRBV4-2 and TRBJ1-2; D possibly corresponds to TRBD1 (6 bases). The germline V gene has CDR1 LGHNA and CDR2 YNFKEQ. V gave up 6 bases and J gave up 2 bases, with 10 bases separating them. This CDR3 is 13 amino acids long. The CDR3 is CASSLDRNYGYTF. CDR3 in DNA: TGTGCCAGCAGTCTAGACAGGAACTATGGCTACACCTTC.

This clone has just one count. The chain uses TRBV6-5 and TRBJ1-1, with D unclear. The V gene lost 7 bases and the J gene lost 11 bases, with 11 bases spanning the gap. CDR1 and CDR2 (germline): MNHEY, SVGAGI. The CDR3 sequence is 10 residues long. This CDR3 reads CASTRSTAFF. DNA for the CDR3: TGTGCCAGCACGCGCAGTACCGCTTTCTTT.

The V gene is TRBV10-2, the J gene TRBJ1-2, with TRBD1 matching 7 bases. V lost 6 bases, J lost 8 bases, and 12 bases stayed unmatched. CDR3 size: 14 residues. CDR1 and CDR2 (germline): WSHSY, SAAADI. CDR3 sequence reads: CASRTGQADRGYTF. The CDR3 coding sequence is TGCGCCAGCAGGACTGGACAGGCCGATAGGGGCTACACCTTC.

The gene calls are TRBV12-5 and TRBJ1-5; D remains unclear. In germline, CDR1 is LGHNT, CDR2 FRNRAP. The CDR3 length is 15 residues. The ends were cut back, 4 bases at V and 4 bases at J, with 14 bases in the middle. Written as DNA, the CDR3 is TGTGCTAGTGGTTCTTTACGAGAACGGAATCAGCCCCAGCATTTT. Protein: CASGSLRERNQPQHF.

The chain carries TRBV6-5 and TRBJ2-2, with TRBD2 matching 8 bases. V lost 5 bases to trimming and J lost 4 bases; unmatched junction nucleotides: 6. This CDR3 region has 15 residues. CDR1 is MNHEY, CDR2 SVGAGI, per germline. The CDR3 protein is CASSPRLASTGELFF. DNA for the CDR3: TGTGCCAGCAGTCCCCGACTAGCGTCCACCGGGGAGCTGTTTTTT.

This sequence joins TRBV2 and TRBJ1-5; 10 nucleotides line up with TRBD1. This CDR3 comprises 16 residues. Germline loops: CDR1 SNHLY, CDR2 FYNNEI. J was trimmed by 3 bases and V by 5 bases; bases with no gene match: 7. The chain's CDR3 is CASSRRQGAFNQPQHF. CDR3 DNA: TGTGCCAGCAGTCGCCGACAGGGGGCGTTCAATCAGCCCCAGCATTTT.